This TCR beta chain stems from a study of human T cells and chemical hapten exposure. Via MiXCR, TCRdb re-called the RACE reads, giving one row per CDR3 protein. This sample has under 200,000 distinct CDR3 sequences, with around a quarter found just once. The study, taken as a whole, reports: Counts of expanded TCRs (at PT1) showed a positive correlation with patch test score. In comparison with controls, expanded TCRs gave rise to a significantly larger number of large CDR3 similarity clusters.

A word on this clonotype: As yet, its antigen is unknown.

Regarding time point: patch test 3, about 24 weeks after DPC sensitization. As to treatment: therapeutic diphenylcyclopropenone sensitization with weekly scalp DPC. This CDR3 has 13 residues. Trimming removed 4 bases from V and 9 bases from J; junction bases left unmatched: 7. CDR1 is SGHRS, CDR2 YFSETQ, per germline. This clonotype was obtained from a woman aged 18 to 35 with alopecia areata. Some clones in this sample may be carry-over from other donors' samples. The specimen comprised whole blood, sampled in connection with sensitization to the hapten diphenylcyclopropenone (DPC). The chain carries TRBV5-1 and TRBJ2-1; the match to TRBD1 covers 7 bases. The CDR3 reads CASSPRTGREQFF. CDR3 coding DNA: TGCGCCAGCAGCCCCCGGACAGGTCGTGAGCAGTTCTTC.